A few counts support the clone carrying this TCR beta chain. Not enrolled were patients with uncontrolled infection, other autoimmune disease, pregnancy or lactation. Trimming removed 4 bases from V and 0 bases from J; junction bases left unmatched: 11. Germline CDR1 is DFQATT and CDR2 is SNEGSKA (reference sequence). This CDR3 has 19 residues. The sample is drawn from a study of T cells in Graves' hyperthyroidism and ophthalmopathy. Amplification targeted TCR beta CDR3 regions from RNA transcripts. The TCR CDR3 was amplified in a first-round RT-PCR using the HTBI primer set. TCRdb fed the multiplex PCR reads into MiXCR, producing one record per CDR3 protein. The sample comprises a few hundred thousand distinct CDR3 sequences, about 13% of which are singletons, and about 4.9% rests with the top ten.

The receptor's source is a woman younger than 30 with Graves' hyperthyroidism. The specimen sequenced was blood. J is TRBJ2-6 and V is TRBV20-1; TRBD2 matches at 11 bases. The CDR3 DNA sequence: TGCAGTGCTATCAGGGACGGACTAGCGGGCTTCTCTGGGGCCAACGTCCTGACTTTC. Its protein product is CSAIRDGLAGFSGANVLTF.